The clone carrying this TCR beta chain is a singleton in its sample. The PCR contained 60 Vbeta and 13 Jbeta primers. This table comes from immunoSEQ multiplex PCR, and its TCRdb copy is limited to in-frame clones, with some not included. There are more than 95,000 clones in the sample; around three quarters occur only once, and roughly 5.4% lies in the top ten. The entry originates in a study of cytomegalovirus exposure and HLA in healthy donors. Sequencing input: PBMCs. This sequence was found in a young woman in good health and CMV-seropositive.

CDR3 residues: CASSERGGLGPQHF. The CDR3 DNA is TGTGCCAGCAGTGAAAGAGGGGGCTTGGGGCCCCAGCATTTT. The rearrangement uses TRBV6-1 and TRBJ1-5; 7 bases match TRBD1. This CDR3 spans 14 amino acids. Unmatched junction bases numbered 7, after V lost 2 bases and J lost 9 bases. Germline values: CDR1 MNHNS, CDR2 SASEGT.